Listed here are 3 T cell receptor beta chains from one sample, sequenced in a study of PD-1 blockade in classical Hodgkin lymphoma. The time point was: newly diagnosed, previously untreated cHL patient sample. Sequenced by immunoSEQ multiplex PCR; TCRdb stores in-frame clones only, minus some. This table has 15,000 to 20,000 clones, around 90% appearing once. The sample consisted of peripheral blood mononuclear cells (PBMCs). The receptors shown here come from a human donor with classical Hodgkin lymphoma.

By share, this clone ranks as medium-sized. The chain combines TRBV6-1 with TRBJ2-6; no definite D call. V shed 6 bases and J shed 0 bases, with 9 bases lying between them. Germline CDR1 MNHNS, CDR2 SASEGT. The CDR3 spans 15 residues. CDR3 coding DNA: TGTGCCAGCAGCGCACTCAACTCTGGGGCCAACGTCCTGACTTTC. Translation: CASSALNSGANVLTF.

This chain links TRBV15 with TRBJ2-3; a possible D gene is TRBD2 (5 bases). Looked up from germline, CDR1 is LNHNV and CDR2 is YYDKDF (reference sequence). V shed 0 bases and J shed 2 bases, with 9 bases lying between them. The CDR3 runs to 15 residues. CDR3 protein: CATSRERGLTDTQYF. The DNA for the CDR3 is TGTGCCACCAGCAGAGAAAGAGGGCTCACAGATACGCAGTATTTT. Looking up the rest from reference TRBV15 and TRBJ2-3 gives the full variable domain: DAMVIQNPRYQVTQFGKPVTLSCSQTLNHNVMYWYQQKSSQAPKLLFHYYDKDFNNEADTPDNFQSRRPNTSFCFLDIRSPGLGDTAMYLCATSRERGLTDTQYFGPGTRLTVL.

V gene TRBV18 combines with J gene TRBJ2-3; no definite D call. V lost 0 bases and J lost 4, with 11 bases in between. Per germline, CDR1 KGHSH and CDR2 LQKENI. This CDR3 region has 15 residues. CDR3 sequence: CASSPPSTKPDTQYF. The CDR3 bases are TGTGCCAGCTCACCACCGTCGACCAAGCCAGATACGCAGTATTTT.